Below are 29 T cell receptor beta chains sequenced from a single sample in a study of early T cells in non-severe SARS-CoV-2 infection (dated by TCRdb to 2020 to 2023). Receptor amplification or capture employed 5' RACE. The sequencing machine was a NextSeq 500. TCRdb handled the public reads itself, with Q25 trimming in fastp and clone calling in MiXCR, and kept productive beta chains. Rows are unified per CDR3 protein, each entry keeping the most common DNA and genes. The sample table records approximately 64,000 distinct CDR3 sequences; 20% to 25% of these occur just once. Approximately 15% of the sample is in the top ten clones. The sample consisted of whole blood, taken at baseline. The source of these receptors is an adult who was a healthcare worker with PCR-confirmed SARS-CoV-2 infection or an uninfected control (not recorded which).

This clonotype was detected a few times. The chain combines TRBV30 with TRBJ1-2; D remains unclear. The V and J ends lost 0 bases and 6 bases respectively, with 11 bases between them. This CDR3 is 13 amino acids long. CDR1 and CDR2 from the germline V gene are GTSNPN and SVGIG (reference sequence). The CDR3 region is CAWSVSGSNGYTF. The CDR3 nucleotides read TGTGCCTGGAGTGTGTCTGGGTCGAATGGCTACACCTTC.

This rearrangement joins TRBV27 to TRBJ1-6; no reliable D call. Trimming shortened V by 8 bases and J by 3 bases, and 17 bases separated the two germline ends. The CDR3 contains 16 residues. Germline V gene lookup returns CDR1 MNHEY and CDR2 SMNVEV (reference sequence). The CDR3 sequence is CASHSAEGYYNSPLHF. In DNA form, the CDR3 reads TGTGCCAGCCATTCGGCAGAAGGGTACTATAATTCACCCCTCCACTTT.

The rearrangement uses TRBV5-1 and TRBJ2-4; 7 bases line up with TRBD1. This CDR3 comprises 15 residues. From germline, CDR1 is SGHRS and CDR2 YFSETQ. The junction had 5 bases not matched to a gene; V was cut back by 4 bases and J by 1 base. CDR3 bases: TGCGCCAGCAGCGTCCAGGGGGATGCCAAAAACATTCAGTACTTC. It codes for CASSVQGDAKNIQYF.

This clonotype was seen only a few times. The rearrangement uses TRBV19 and TRBJ1-2; TRBD1 might be the D (5 bases). Between the trimmed V and J ends, which lost 7 bases and 8 bases, there was a span of 17 bases. The CDR3 length is 13 residues. Germline-derived CDR1 and CDR2 are LNHDA and SQIVND (reference sequence). CDR3 nucleotides: TGTGCCAGTAACGACAGCCCCGTCGAGGGCTACACCTTC. Translating it yields CASNDSPVEGYTF.

This chain joins TRBV5-1 and TRBJ2-7, with D possibly being TRBD1 (5 bases). The CDR3 spans 13 residues. V was pared by 7 bases and J by 0 bases, with 11 bases between. Germline V gene sequence: CDR1 SGHRS, CDR2 YFSETQ. Here the CDR3 reads CASGAGSSYEQYF. DNA of the CDR3: TGCGCCAGCGGGGCAGGAAGCTCCTACGAGCAGTACTTC.

This chain links TRBV29-1 with TRBJ1-1; no clear D gene. Trimming left V 4 bases short and J 7 bases short, with 10 bases between. This CDR3 is 11 amino acids long. Germline V gene sequence: CDR1 SQVTM, CDR2 ANQGSEA. The CDR3 coding sequence is TGCAGCGTTGGGCTCATCCATGAAGCTTTCTTT. It yields the protein CSVGLIHEAFF.

This chain links TRBV15 with TRBJ2-7, with 8 bases that match TRBD2. Germline loops: CDR1 LNHNV, CDR2 YYDKDF (reference sequence). This CDR3 has 15 residues. V lost 3 bases to trimming and J lost 0 bases; unmatched junction nucleotides: 4. The CDR3 region has the DNA TGTGCCACCAGCAGCGAGCGGGGGTCCTCCTACGAGCAGTACTTC. Protein: CATSSERGSSYEQYF. Variable domain in full (rest from reference TRBV15 and TRBJ2-7): DAMVIQNPRYQVTQFGKPVTLSCSQTLNHNVMYWYQQKSSQAPKLLFHYYDKDFNNEADTPDNFQSRRPNTSFCFLDIRSPGLGDTAMYLCATSSERGSSYEQYFGPGTRLTVT.

The chain combines TRBV5-1 with TRBJ2-7; perhaps D is TRBD1 or TRBD2 (6 bases each). There are 15 residues in the CDR3. Trimming pared 5 bases from V and 4 bases from J, leaving 19 bases between. Germline CDR1 SGHRS, CDR2 YFSETQ. CDR3 amino acids: CASSQQEGVRYEQYF. The DNA of the CDR3 is TGCGCCAGCAGTCAGCAGGAGGGGGTGCGATACGAGCAGTACTTC.

The chain links TRBV9 to TRBJ1-1, with D uncertain. CDR3 length equals 13 residues. The germline V gene encodes CDR1 SGDLS and CDR2 YYNGEE. The ends were cut back, 0 bases at V and 0 bases at J, with 3 bases in the middle. The CDR3 sequence is CASSVVLNTEAFF. CDR3 coding DNA: TGTGCCAGCAGCGTAGTTCTGAACACTGAAGCTTTCTTT.

This clonotype was observed a few times. The rearrangement joins TRBV6-2 or TRBV6-3 to TRBJ2-2, with 9 bases that match TRBD1. Germline CDR1 reads MNHEY; CDR2 reads SVGEGT. The CDR3 consists of 14 residues. V shed 8 bases and J 5 bases; nucleotides not matched to a gene: 6. The CDR3 loop reads CASDRGDGTGELFF. The CDR3 nucleotides are TGTGCCAGCGACAGGGGGGACGGGACCGGGGAGCTGTTTTTT.

The CDR3 spells CASSSDTLGKNIQYF. The CDR3 coding sequence is TGTGCCAGCAGCTCAGACACCTTGGGGAAAAACATTCAGTACTTC. This chain connects TRBV7-8 to TRBJ2-4; D is uncertain. Trimming stripped 4 bases from V and 4 bases from J, with 14 bases between. The CDR3 length is 15 residues. The germline gives CDR1 SGHVS, CDR2 FQNEAQ. The variable domain in full, completed from reference TRBV7-8 and TRBJ2-4, reads GAGVSQSPRYKVAKRGQDVALRCDPISGHVSLFWYQQALGQGPEFLTYFQNEAQLDKSGLPSDRFFAERPEGSVSTLKIQRTQQEDSAVYLCASSSDTLGKNIQYFGAGTRLSVL.

This clonotype occurred a few times. The chain couples TRBV29-1 to TRBJ2-5; possibly TRBD1 or TRBD2 for D (6 bases each). The CDR3 spans 12 residues. Trimming pared 8 bases from V and 4 bases from J, leaving 14 bases between. Germline V gene data show CDR1 as SQVTM and CDR2 as ANQGSEA. The CDR3 DNA follows: TGCAGCAGTCACGGGGGCGGAGAGACCCAGTACTTC. Residues: CSSHGGGETQYF.

This clonotype showed up many times. This CDR3 reads CASSLESGWNTEAFF. The CDR3, as DNA: TGTGCCAGCAGCTTAGAATCTGGGTGGAACACTGAAGCTTTCTTT. This chain connects TRBV7-9 to TRBJ1-1; D unclear. There are 15 residues in the CDR3. V was shortened by 1 base and J by 1 base, with 10 bases between the two germline ends. CDR1 and CDR2 from the germline V gene are SEHNR and FQNEAQ (reference sequence).

V usage is TRBV29-1 and J usage is TRBJ2-7; perhaps TRBD1 as D (5 bases). V was pared by 4 bases and J by 3 bases, with 13 bases between. CDR3 size: 13 residues. Germline CDR1 reads SQVTM; CDR2 reads ANQGSEA. CDR3 sequence (DNA): TGCAGCGTTGTGGCACAGGAGTACTACGAGCAGTACTTC. This codes for CSVVAQEYYEQYF.

This clonotype was observed at least ten times. V usage is TRBV12-3 or TRBV12-4 and J usage is TRBJ1-3; D is undetermined. The V gene lost 6 bases and the J gene lost 4 bases, with 7 bases spanning the gap. The CDR3 contains 12 residues. The CDR3 bases are TGTGCCAGCAGCTTGGGCGGAAACACCATATATTTT. Protein sequence: CASSLGGNTIYF.

The chain is built from TRBV2 and TRBJ1-2; possible D gene TRBD1, 5 bases. The CDR3 extends over 12 amino acids. Looked up from germline, CDR1 is SNHLY and CDR2 is FYNNEI. V lost 8 bases and J lost 4, with 11 bases in between. In DNA form, the CDR3 reads TGTGCCAGCTGGGGCGGATCCTATGGCTACACCTTC. This gives the protein CASWGGSYGYTF.

This clonotype came up a few times. The chain employs TRBV27 and TRBJ1-5; 7 bases agree with TRBD1. This CDR3 contains 13 residues. Trimming took 3 bases from V and 9 from J; bases not matched to a gene: 5. Germline-derived CDR1 and CDR2 are MNHEY and SMNVEV (reference sequence). CDR3 region: CASSFGDRAPQHF. The CDR3 DNA sequence: TGTGCCAGCAGTTTCGGAGACAGGGCGCCCCAGCATTTT.

This chain joins TRBV18 and TRBJ2-2; D is ambiguous. CDR1 and CDR2 from the germline V gene are KGHSH and LQKENI. The CDR3 covers 13 residues. The V end lost 2 bases, the J end lost 8 bases, and 9 bases lay between the germline ends. The CDR3 region has the DNA TGTGCCAGCTCACCATTGGCGAGGGGGGAGCTGTTTTTT. Translating it yields CASSPLARGELFF.

This clonotype was detected many times. The rearrangement links TRBV6-6 to TRBJ2-1, with TRBD1 matching 8 bases. The germline CDR1 and CDR2 sequences are MNHNY and SVGAGI (reference sequence). Trimming took 6 bases from V and 6 from J; bases not matched to a gene: 10. The CDR3 loop spans 15 amino acids. The CDR3 region has the DNA TGTGCCAGCAGCCCCGGACAGGGTGCGTCCAATGAGCAGTTCTTC. Its protein is CASSPGQGASNEQFF.

This clonotype was detected many times. This sequence joins TRBV7-2 and TRBJ1-2; D is ambiguous. CDR1 and CDR2 from the germline V gene are SGHTA and FQGNSA. V was trimmed by 3 bases and J by 1 base, leaving 21 bases between them. There are 18 residues in the CDR3. Here the CDR3 DNA reads TGTGCCAGCAGCTTTGGCCCGACGTTTGGGCCAGATAACTATGGCTACACCTTC. Translating it yields CASSFGPTFGPDNYGYTF.

This clonotype came up many times. DNA of the CDR3: TGCAGTGCTAGGTCTGCGGGAACAAGCCAGCCCCAGCATTTT. It encodes CSARSAGTSQPQHF. The V call is TRBV20-1, the J call TRBJ1-5; D is undetermined. Germline V gene data show CDR1 as DFQATT and CDR2 as SNEGSKA (reference sequence). The CDR3 is 14 residues long. Trimming took 3 bases from V and 7 from J, leaving 16 bases between them.

The chain carries TRBV9 and TRBJ1-6, with D possibly being TRBD1 (6 bases). Germline lookup yields CDR1 SGDLS and CDR2 YYNGEE. The ends were cut back, 3 bases at V and 5 bases at J, with 12 bases in the middle. The CDR3 totals 15 residues. This CDR3 is CASSEGGQNNSPLHF. The CDR3 DNA reads as TGTGCCAGCAGCGAGGGCGGACAGAATAATTCACCCCTCCACTTT.

This clonotype was found a few times. V gene TRBV18 combines with J gene TRBJ1-1; TRBD1 is a possible D gene (5 bases). The CDR3 has 14 amino acids. Germline V gene sequence: CDR1 KGHSH, CDR2 LQKENI. V dropped 0 bases and J dropped 5 bases, with 10 bases sitting between them. The CDR3 DNA reads as TGTGCCAGCTCACCACCGGGGGGTCGGACTGAAGCTTTCTTT. Translated, it gives CASSPPGGRTEAFF.

This clonotype was recorded a few times. The chain uses TRBV19 and TRBJ2-7; D may correspond to TRBD1 or TRBD2 (5 bases each). The CDR3 is 13 residues long. Trimming stripped 5 bases from V and 6 bases from J, with 14 bases between. Germline CDR1 LNHDA, CDR2 SQIVND (reference sequence). CDR3 bases: TGTGCCAGTAGTTCGGGACGGAGAGGCGAGCAGTACTTC. Its protein is CASSSGRRGEQYF.

This clonotype was counted between two and nine times. The chain links TRBV13 to TRBJ1-6; D call uncertain. Germline V gene data show CDR1 as PRHDT and CDR2 as FYEKMQ (reference sequence). The CDR3 length is 13 residues. Between the trimmed V and J ends, which lost 5 bases and 7 bases, there was a span of 9 bases. The DNA for the CDR3 is TGTGCCAGCAGCCTTCGGGTAAATTCACCCCTCCACTTT. Its translation is CASSLRVNSPLHF.

This clonotype was counted a few times. This chain links TRBV5-1 with TRBJ2-4; TRBD1 agrees at 7 bases. This CDR3 comprises 14 residues. After removal of 5 bases from V and 7 bases from J, the junction contained 9 bases not matched to a gene. Germline V CDR1 and CDR2: SGHRS, YFSETQ. In DNA form, the CDR3 reads TGCGCCAGCAGTGGAGACAGGGCAGGGAACATTCAGTACTTC. This codes for CASSGDRAGNIQYF.

The chain combines TRBV6-5 with TRBJ2-5; 9 nucleotides agree with TRBD2. The germline gives CDR1 MNHEY, CDR2 SVGAGI. The CDR3 is 15 residues long. V shed 4 bases and J 5 bases; nucleotides not matched to a gene: 8. CDR3 residues: CASSSNIAGDETQYF. In nucleotides, the CDR3 is TGTGCCAGCAGTTCGAACATAGCGGGGGACGAGACCCAGTACTTC.

The chain has TRBV4-1 and TRBJ1-1, with 8 bases matching TRBD1. Per germline, CDR1 MGHRA and CDR2 YSYEKL. CDR3 size: 14 residues. J gave up 2 bases and V 2 bases, and 1 base lay outside the gene matches. CDR3 amino acids: CASSQTGGNTEAFF. For the CDR3, the DNA is TGCGCCAGCAGCCAAACAGGGGGAAACACTGAAGCTTTCTTT.

The chain employs TRBV11-2 and TRBJ1-1; 8 bases line up with TRBD1. The trim removed 1 base at V and 1 base at J, leaving 5 bases unmatched. The CDR3 is 16 residues long. Per the germline V gene, CDR1 is SGHAT and CDR2 is FQNNGV. CDR3 sequence reads: CASSLGRGLRNTEAFF. DNA of the CDR3: TGTGCCAGCAGCTTAGGCAGGGGGCTTAGGAACACTGAAGCTTTCTTT.